This passage covers 5 T cell receptor beta chains from one sample sequenced in a study of T cell responses to AZD1222 COVID-19 vaccine. Profiled with immunoSEQ multiplex PCR; TCRdb holds only in-frame clones, not every one. The sample includes about 100,000 clones, more than 75% of them seen just once. The material was peripheral blood, obtained on day 0 of AZD1222 vaccination. The receptors stem from an adult in good health.

This clone was counted once. The chain carries TRBV7-3 and TRBJ2-2, with D perhaps TRBD2 (5 bases). V was cut by 6 bases and J by 4 bases, with 12 bases left in between. Germline V gene sequence: CDR1 SGHTA, CDR2 FQGTGA. The CDR3 runs to 14 residues. The CDR3 loop is CASSQFRGTGELFF. The CDR3 region has the DNA TGTGCCAGCAGTCAATTTCGGGGCACCGGGGAGCTGTTTTTT.

V is TRBV21-1 and J is TRBJ2-1; the table's D gene call, TRBD1, was not cross checked with the DNA. TRBV21-1 has pseudogene status. This CDR3 comprises 14 residues. This chain's CDR3 is CASSLRGAYNEQFF. CDR3 DNA: TGTGCCAGCAGCCTCAGGGGGGCCTACAATGAGCAGTTCTTC.

This chain connects TRBV5-1 to TRBJ1-2; weak D call: TRBD1 (6 bases). Germline V CDR1 and CDR2: SGHRS, YFSETQ. V lost 0 bases and J 4 bases, leaving 13 bases between the germline ends. The CDR3 sequence is 15 residues long. CDR3 bases: TGCGCCAGCAGCTTGGCCGCAGGGGAGGCCTATGGCTACACCTTC. It encodes CASSLAAGEAYGYTF.

The rearrangement uses TRBV5-1 and TRBJ1-3, with D hard to call. Germline loops: CDR1 SGHRS, CDR2 YFSETQ. The ends were cut back, 0 bases at V and 0 bases at J, with 16 bases in the middle. The CDR3 extends over 18 amino acids. The CDR3 DNA follows: TGCGCCAGCAGCTTGGTCCCAACGGACCGGTTCTCTGGAAACACCATATATTTT. Amino acids: CASSLVPTDRFSGNTIYF. Looking up the rest from reference TRBV5-1 and TRBJ1-3 gives the full variable domain: KAGVTQTPRYLIKTRGQQVTLSCSPISGHRSVSWYQQTPGQGLQFLFEYFSETQRNKGNFPGRFSGRQFSNSRSEMNVSTLELGDSALYLCASSLVPTDRFSGNTIYFGEGSWLTVV.

The chain couples TRBV12-3 or TRBV12-4 to TRBJ2-7; maybe TRBD1 (6 bases). Trimming took 9 bases from V and 5 from J, leaving 17 bases between them. The CDR3 is 13 residues long. The DNA of the CDR3 is TGTGCCAGTGCAACAGGGTACTCGAACGAGCAGTACTTC. Protein sequence: CASATGYSNEQYF.